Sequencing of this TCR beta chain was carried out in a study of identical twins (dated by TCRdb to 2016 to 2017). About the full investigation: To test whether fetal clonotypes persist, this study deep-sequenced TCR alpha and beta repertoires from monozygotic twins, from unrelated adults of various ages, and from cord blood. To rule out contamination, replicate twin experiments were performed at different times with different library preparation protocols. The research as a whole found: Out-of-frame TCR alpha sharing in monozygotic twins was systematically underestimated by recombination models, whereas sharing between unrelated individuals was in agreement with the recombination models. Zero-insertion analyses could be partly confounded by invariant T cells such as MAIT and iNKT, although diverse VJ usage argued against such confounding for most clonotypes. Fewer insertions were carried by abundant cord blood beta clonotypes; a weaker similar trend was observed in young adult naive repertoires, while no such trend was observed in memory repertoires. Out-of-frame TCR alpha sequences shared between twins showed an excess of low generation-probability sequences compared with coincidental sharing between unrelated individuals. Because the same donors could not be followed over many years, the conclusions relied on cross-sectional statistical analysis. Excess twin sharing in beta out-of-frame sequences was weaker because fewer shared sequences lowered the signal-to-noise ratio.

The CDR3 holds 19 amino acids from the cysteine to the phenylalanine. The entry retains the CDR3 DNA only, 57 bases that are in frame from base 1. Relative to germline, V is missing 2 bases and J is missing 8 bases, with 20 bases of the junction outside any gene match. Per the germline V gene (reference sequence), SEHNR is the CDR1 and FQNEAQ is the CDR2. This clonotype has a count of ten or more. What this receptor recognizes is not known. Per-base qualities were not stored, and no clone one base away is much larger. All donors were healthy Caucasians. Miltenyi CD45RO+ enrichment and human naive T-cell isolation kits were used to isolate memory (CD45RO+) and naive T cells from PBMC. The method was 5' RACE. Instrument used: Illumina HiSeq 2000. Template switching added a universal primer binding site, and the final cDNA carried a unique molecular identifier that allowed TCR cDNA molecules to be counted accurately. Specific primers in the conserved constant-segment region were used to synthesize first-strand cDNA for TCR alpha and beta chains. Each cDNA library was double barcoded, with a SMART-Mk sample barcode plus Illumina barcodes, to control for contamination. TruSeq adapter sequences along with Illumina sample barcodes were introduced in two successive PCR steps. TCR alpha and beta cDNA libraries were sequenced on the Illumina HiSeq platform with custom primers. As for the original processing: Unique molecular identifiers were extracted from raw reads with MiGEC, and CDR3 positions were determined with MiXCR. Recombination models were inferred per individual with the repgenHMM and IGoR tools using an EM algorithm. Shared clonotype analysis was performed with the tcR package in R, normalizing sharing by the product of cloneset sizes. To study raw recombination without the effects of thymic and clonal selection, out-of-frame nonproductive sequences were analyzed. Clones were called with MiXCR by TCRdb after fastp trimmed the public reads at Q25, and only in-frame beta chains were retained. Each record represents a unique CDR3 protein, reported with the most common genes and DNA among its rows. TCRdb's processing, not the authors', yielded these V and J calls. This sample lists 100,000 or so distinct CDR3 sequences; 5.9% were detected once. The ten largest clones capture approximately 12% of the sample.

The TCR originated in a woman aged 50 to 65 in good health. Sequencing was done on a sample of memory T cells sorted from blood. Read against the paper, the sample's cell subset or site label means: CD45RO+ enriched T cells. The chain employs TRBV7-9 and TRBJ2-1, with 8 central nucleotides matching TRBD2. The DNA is TGTGCCAGCAGCTTAAGGGGAGTCGGGAGGGCCCTCGGAGTGGATGAGCAGTTCTTC. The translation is CASSLRGVGRALGVDEQFF.